This T cell receptor beta chain was identified in a study of Graves' ophthalmopathy and Graves' hyperthyroidism. Study-level findings and limits: Most thyroid clonotypes expanded beyond 0.001 frequency were also found in blood. Its predictions of ophthalmopathy progression gave the model almost 71% sensitivity and 72% to 80% specificity.

Amplification of the TCR beta CDR3 regions used RNA transcripts (as template). HTBI primers primed a first-round RT-PCR, and a second-round multiplex PCR followed. MiXCR, applied by TCRdb to the multiplex PCR reads, yields one record per CDR3 protein. This sample has under 200,000 distinct CDR3 sequences, with about 40% found just once. Trimming pared 7 bases from V and 0 bases from J, leaving 13 bases between. CDR3 size: 15 residues. Comments on this clonotype: What it binds is not known.

The rearrangement joins TRBV12-3 or TRBV12-4 to TRBJ1-3, with D unclear. Sequenced sample: peripheral blood. The receptor comes from a woman in her forties with Graves' ophthalmopathy. In nucleotides, the CDR3 is TGTGCCAGCAAAACCCAGGCTAACTCTGGAAACACCATATATTTT. This codes for CASKTQANSGNTIYF.